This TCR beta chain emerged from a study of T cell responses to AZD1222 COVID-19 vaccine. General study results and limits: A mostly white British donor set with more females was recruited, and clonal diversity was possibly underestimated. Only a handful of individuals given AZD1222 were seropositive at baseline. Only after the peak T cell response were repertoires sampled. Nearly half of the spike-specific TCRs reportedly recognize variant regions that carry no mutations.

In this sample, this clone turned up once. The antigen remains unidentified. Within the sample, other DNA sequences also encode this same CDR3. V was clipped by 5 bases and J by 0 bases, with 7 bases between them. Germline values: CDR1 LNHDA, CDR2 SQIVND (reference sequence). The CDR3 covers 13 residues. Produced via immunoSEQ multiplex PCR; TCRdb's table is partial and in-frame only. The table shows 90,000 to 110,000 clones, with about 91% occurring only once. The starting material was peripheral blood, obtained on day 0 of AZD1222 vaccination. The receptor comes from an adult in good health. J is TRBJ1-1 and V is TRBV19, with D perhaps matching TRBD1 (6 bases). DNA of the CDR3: TGTGCCAGTAGTGACAGGTTGAACACTGAAGCTTTCTTT. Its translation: CASSDRLNTEAFF.